The 14 T cell receptor beta chains presented below share a single source sample, sequenced in a study of siplizumab effects on memory and regulatory T cells. Method: immunoSEQ multiplex PCR; TCRdb's copy keeps in-frame clones and lacks some. Seen here are approximately 100,000 clones, roughly 94% observed once, and the top ten hold about 1.4%. The sequenced sample consisted of non-Treg CD4+ T cells sorted from blood. Receptor source: a human donor in good health.

This clone was detected a few times. The gene calls are TRBV18 and TRBJ2-1, with 11 bases that match TRBD2. There are 16 residues in the CDR3. Germline V CDR1 and CDR2: KGHSH, LQKENI. V dropped 2 bases and J dropped 4; count of bases not matched to a gene: 4. This chain's CDR3 is CASSPTSGRMYNEQFF. CDR3 nucleotides: TGTGCCAGCTCACCAACTAGCGGGAGAATGTACAATGAGCAGTTCTTC.

This sequence joins TRBV6-6 and TRBJ2-3; 7 bases line up with TRBD1. CDR3 length: 15 residues. Germline V gives CDR1 MNHNY, CDR2 SVGAGI (reference sequence). After removal of 0 bases from V and 0 bases from J, the junction contained 0 bases not matched to a gene. CDR3 nucleotides: TGTGCCAGCAGTTACTCGGGACAGAGCACAGATACGCAGTATTTT. Protein product: CASSYSGQSTDTQYF.

The J gene is TRBJ1-1, the V gene TRBV19; D possibly corresponds to TRBD1 (5 bases). The CDR3 has 16 amino acids. The germline gives CDR1 LNHDA, CDR2 SQIVND (reference sequence). V was cut by 3 bases and J by 3 bases, with 17 bases left in between. The CDR3 loop reads CASSMLAGRGDTEAFF. Here the CDR3 DNA reads TGTGCCAGTAGTATGCTAGCAGGGCGGGGGGACACTGAAGCTTTCTTT. Full variable domain (rest looked up from reference TRBV19 and TRBJ1-1): DGGITQSPKYLFRKEGQNVTLSCEQNLNHDAMYWYRQDPGQGLRLIYYSQIVNDFQKGDIAEGYSVSREKKESFPLTVTSAQKNPTAFYLCASSMLAGRGDTEAFFGQGTRLTVV.

The chain employs TRBV7-3 and TRBJ1-2, with 7 bases lining up with TRBD1. Germline loops: CDR1 SGHTA, CDR2 FQGTGA. V lost 4 bases, J lost 6 bases, and 5 bases stayed unmatched. The CDR3 extends over 13 amino acids. CDR3 loop: CASSSRGTDGYTF. CDR3 nucleotides: TGTGCCAGCAGCTCCAGGGGGACGGATGGCTACACCTTC.

The chain couples TRBV15 to TRBJ2-7; the D is unclear. This CDR3 has 15 residues. From germline, CDR1 is LNHNV and CDR2 YYDKDF (reference sequence). V shed 1 base and J shed 0 bases, with 10 bases lying between them. Written as DNA, the CDR3 is TGTGCCACCAGCAGAGTCGTTCAGGTCTCCTACGAGCAGTACTTC. This encodes CATSRVVQVSYEQYF.

This sequence joins TRBV5-4 and TRBJ1-3, with D unclear. Trimming shortened V by 7 bases and J by 0 bases, and 17 bases separated the two germline ends. CDR1 and CDR2 from the germline V gene are SGHNT and YYREEE (reference sequence). This CDR3 region has 16 residues. CDR3 amino acids: CASHSNSGRSGNTIYF. DNA for the CDR3: TGTGCCAGCCACTCCAACAGTGGCCGCTCTGGAAACACCATATATTTT.

The gene calls are TRBV18 and TRBJ1-4, with a weak D call TRBD1 (6 bases). The germline V and J ends were trimmed by 2 bases and 4 bases, with 11 bases remaining between them. Germline V lookup: CDR1 KGHSH, CDR2 LQKENI. The CDR3 sequence is 15 residues long. The CDR3 DNA is TGTGCCAGCTCACCAAGCGGACAGATTAATGAAAAACTGTTTTTT. This translates into CASSPSGQINEKLFF.

The chain employs TRBV5-5 and TRBJ2-6, with a tentative D call TRBD2 (6 bases). V lost 1 base, J lost 2 bases, and 16 bases lay in between. Germline CDR1 and CDR2: SGHKS and YYEKEE (reference sequence). The CDR3 has 18 amino acids. The CDR3 spells CASSLSPRGLAGANVLTF. CDR3 nucleotides: TGTGCCAGCAGCTTGAGTCCTAGGGGACTGGCTGGGGCCAACGTCCTGACTTTC. The full variable domain, completed using reference TRBV5-5 and TRBJ2-6, is DAGVTQSPTHLIKTRGQQVTLRCSPISGHKSVSWYQQVLGQGPQFIFQYYEKEERGRGNFPDRFSARQFPNYSSELNVNALLLGDSALYLCASSLSPRGLAGANVLTFGAGSRLTVL.

V usage is TRBV6-6 and J usage is TRBJ1-4; 9 nucleotides align to TRBD1. The germline gives CDR1 MNHNY, CDR2 SVGAGI (reference sequence). V gave up 4 bases and J gave up 7 bases; unmatched junction bases: 10. This CDR3 comprises 16 residues. CDR3 DNA sequence: TGTGCCAGCAGTTTCCCCGGACAGGGGAAGAGTGAAAAACTGTTTTTT. It yields the protein CASSFPGQGKSEKLFF.

The chain couples TRBV5-1 to TRBJ2-7; D possibly uses TRBD1 or TRBD2 (6 bases each). CDR3 length equals 23 residues. Looked up from germline, CDR1 is SGHRS and CDR2 is YFSETQ. V lost 2 bases, J lost 4 bases, and 40 bases lay in between. The CDR3 region has the DNA TGCGCCAGCAGCTTACCTCGGGGGCTGAATACCGCACAATTCTCCAAGGGGGAATACGAGCAGTACTTC. Residues: CASSLPRGLNTAQFSKGEYEQYF.

The gene calls are TRBV6-5 and TRBJ1-1; no definite D call. The CDR3 is 13 residues long. Germline V CDR1 and CDR2: MNHEY, SVGAGI. V dropped 2 bases and J dropped 2 bases, with 6 bases sitting between them. CDR3 loop: CASSYARNTEAFF. The CDR3 nucleotides are TGTGCCAGCAGTTACGCACGTAACACTGAAGCTTTCTTT.

This sequence joins TRBV6-1 and TRBJ1-1; no reliable D call. The V and J ends lost 11 bases and 5 bases respectively, with 18 bases between them. CDR1 is MNHNS and CDR2 is SASEGT in the germline V gene. The length of the CDR3 is 13 residues. The CDR3 DNA reads TGTGCCGTCACTCTTACCCAGTTGACTGAAGCTTTCTTT. Residues: CAVTLTQLTEAFF.

V is TRBV27 and J is TRBJ2-2; TRBD2 matches at 7 bases. V lost 5 bases and J lost 4; bases outside the gene matches: 10. The CDR3 contains 16 residues. CDR1 MNHEY and CDR2 SMNVEV come from the germline V gene (reference sequence). CDR3 protein: CASSLWEGLSTGELFF. DNA for the CDR3: TGTGCCAGCAGTCTATGGGAGGGCCTTAGCACCGGGGAGCTGTTTTTT.

The J gene is TRBJ2-7, the V gene TRBV2; 8 bases map to TRBD1. This CDR3 has 15 residues. Unmatched junction bases numbered 9, after V lost 8 bases and J lost 0 bases. Germline CDR1 SNHLY, CDR2 FYNNEI. In DNA, the CDR3 is TGTGCCAGCGGCGAAACAGGGGGATACTCCTACGAGCAGTACTTC. Its protein product is CASGETGGYSYEQYF.